A selection of T cell receptor beta chains follows, all from one sample in a study of blood T cell repertoires in COVID-19. Sequenced by immunoSEQ multiplex PCR; TCRdb stores in-frame clones only, minus some. The data hold around 150,000 clones, with approximately 84% observed a single time. The source material was peripheral blood. Every receptor here comes from an elderly woman with acute or convalescent COVID-19. Both conserved end residues are part of each CDR3. D genes are given only for firm matches. Not every row has a clone size; where given, it reads once, few, many or a size class.

J gene	clone size	D gene	V gene	CDR3 protein	CDR3 DNA
TRBJ2-1	-	TRBD2	TRBV9	CASSVSTSGRSYNEQFF	TGTGCCAGCAGCGTCTCGACTAGCGGGAGGAGCTACAATGAGCAGTTCTTC
TRBJ1-1	-	-	TRBV3-1/TRBV3-2	CASSQRAVNTEAFF	TGTGCCAGCAGCCAGAGGGCAGTGAACACTGAAGCTTTCTTT
TRBJ2-1	few	TRBD2	TRBV6-2/TRBV6-3	CASSRSSGADGNEQFF	TGTGCCAGCAGCCGTTCTAGCGGGGCAGATGGGAATGAGCAGTTCTTC
TRBJ1-1	-	-	TRBV5-4	CASSATGVGTEAFF	TGTGCCAGCAGCGCTACGGGGGTGGGCACTGAAGCTTTCTTT
TRBJ2-1	-	-	TRBV6-5	CASKVRRAGGEQFF	TGTGCCAGCAAAGTCCGGAGGGCCGGGGGTGAGCAGTTCTTC
TRBJ2-7	-	-	TRBV11-2	CASSVLSGGLGEQYF	TGTGCCAGCAGCGTACTTTCAGGGGGACTGGGGGAGCAGTACTTC
TRBJ2-3	-	-	TRBV5-5	CASSLLLDTQYF	TGTGCCAGCAGCCTACTTCTAGATACGCAGTATTTT
TRBJ2-6	once	-	TRBV3-1/TRBV3-2	CASRVRAGANVLTF	TGTGCCAGTAGAGTCAGGGCTGGGGCCAACGTCCTGACTTTC
TRBJ2-7	once	TRBD2	TRBV10-2	CASSAGSGRGYEQYF	TGCGCCAGCAGTGCTGGTAGCGGGAGAGGGTACGAGCAGTACTTC
TRBJ2-3	-	TRBD2	TRBV29-1	CSTGGTSGTDTQYF	TGCAGCACTGGGGGGACTAGCGGCACAGATACGCAGTATTTT
TRBJ2-6	-	-	TRBV7-9	CASSLRVRKAGANVLTF	TGTGCCAGCAGCTTACGAGTGCGTAAAGCTGGGGCCAACGTCCTGACTTTC
TRBJ2-3	once	TRBD1	TRBV5-1	CASSTGQSTDTQYF	TGCGCCAGCAGCACGGGACAGAGCACAGATACGCAGTATTTT
TRBJ2-3	-	TRBD1	TRBV3-1/TRBV3-2	CASSHDRGRSDTQYF	TGTGCCAGCAGCCACGACAGGGGAAGGTCAGATACGCAGTATTTT
TRBJ2-2	-	TRBD2	TRBV6-5	CASSLGLASTGELFF	TGTGCCAGCAGCTTGGGACTAGCTAGCACCGGGGAGCTGTTTTTT
TRBJ2-4	-	-	TRBV30	CASERGSKNIQYF	TGTGCCTCCGAACGGGGTTCCAAAAACATTCAGTACTTC
TRBJ1-1	once	-	TRBV19	CASSGDNVAFF	TGTGCCAGTAGCGGGGACAACGTAGCTTTCTTT
TRBJ2-5	-	-	TRBV5-4	CASSHRQGRETQYF	TGTGCCAGCAGCCATAGGCAGGGGCGAGAGACCCAGTACTTC
TRBJ1-2	-	TRBD1	TRBV24-1	CATSDSLTGAGGYTF	TGTGCCACCAGTGATTCCTTGACAGGGGCGGGAGGCTACACCTTC
TRBJ2-5	-	-	TRBV27	CASSPRGGYRSRETQYF	TGTGCCAGCAGCCCGAGGGGGGGGTATCGGTCCCGGGAGACCCAGTACTTC
TRBJ2-2	few	TRBD2	TRBV9	CASRGTSGSRNTGELFF	TGTGCCAGCCGAGGGACTAGCGGGAGCCGTAACACCGGGGAGCTGTTTTTT
TRBJ2-1	-	TRBD2	TRBV4-1	CASSQAGGRAVGEQFF	TGCGCCAGCAGCCAAGCCGGCGGGAGGGCGGTCGGGGAGCAGTTCTTC
TRBJ2-1	-	-	TRBV10-2	CASKVPGRDDEQFF	TGCGCCAGCAAGGTGCCAGGGCGTGATGATGAGCAGTTCTTC
TRBJ2-1	few	TRBD2	TRBV19	CASSPGLAGLSSYNEQFF	TGTGCCAGTAGTCCCGGACTAGCGGGACTAAGCTCCTACAATGAGCAGTTCTTC
TRBJ2-1	-	TRBD2	TRBV20-1	CSASSLAGGERVQFF	TGCAGTGCTAGTTCCCTAGCGGGAGGGGAGAGGGTGCAGTTCTTC
TRBJ1-1	-	-	TRBV7-9	CASSLVLMNTEAFF	TGTGCCAGCAGCTTAGTCCTTATGAACACTGAAGCTTTCTTT
TRBJ1-2	-	TRBD1	TRBV15	CATSEGTGRRYGYTF	TGTGCCACCAGCGAAGGGACAGGGCGAAGGTATGGCTACACCTTC
TRBJ1-4	once	-	TRBV7-9	CASSPWEAGNEKLFF	TGTGCCAGCAGCCCTTGGGAGGCGGGTAATGAAAAACTGTTTTTT
TRBJ1-1	-	-	TRBV25-1	CASSPGQLNTEAFF	TGTGCCAGCAGTCCGGGACAATTGAACACTGAAGCTTTCTTT
TRBJ1-5	-	TRBD1	TRBV10-2	CASSGQLNQPQHF	TGCGCCAGCTCGGGACAGCTGAATCAGCCCCAGCATTTT
TRBJ1-1	-	-	TRBV30	CAWKTGPEAFF	TGTGCCTGGAAGACGGGTCCTGAAGCTTTCTTT
TRBJ2-2	-	TRBD1	TRBV4-1	CASSPNRQGAGELFF	TGCGCCAGCAGCCCCAACCGACAGGGAGCCGGGGAGCTGTTTTTT
TRBJ2-2	-	TRBD2	TRBV7-9	CASSLALGLGSTGELFF	TGTGCCAGCAGCTTAGCGCTGGGACTAGGTTCAACCGGGGAGCTGTTTTTT
TRBJ1-1	few	TRBD1	TRBV6-4	CASSLDRANTEAFF	TGTGCCAGCAGTTTGGACAGGGCGAACACTGAAGCTTTCTTT
TRBJ2-2	few	TRBD2	TRBV7-2	CASSLARTSGSTGELFF	TGTGCCAGCAGCTTAGCGCGGACTAGCGGGAGCACCGGGGAGCTGTTTTTT
TRBJ1-2	few	-	TRBV5-5	CASSPASSGYGYTF	TGTGCCAGCAGCCCGGCATCATCGGGGTATGGCTACACCTTC
TRBJ1-6	-	-	TRBV2	CASSLTGPENSPLHF	TGTGCCAGCAGTCTGACAGGCCCGGAGAATTCACCCCTCCACTTT
TRBJ2-2	-	-	TRBV12-3/TRBV12-4	CASMNLNTGELFF	TGTGCCAGCATGAACTTGAACACCGGGGAGCTGTTTTTT
TRBJ1-2	-	-	TRBV6-5	CASRTGPNYGYTF	TGTGCCAGCAGAACAGGGCCTAACTATGGCTACACCTTC
TRBJ1-1	-	-	TRBV7-8	CASSLSVNTEAFF	TGTGCCAGCAGCTTATCTGTCAACACTGAAGCTTTCTTT
TRBJ1-1	-	-	TRBV11-2	CASSLVRDTEAFF	TGTGCCAGCAGCTTAGTCAGGGACACTGAAGCTTTCTTT
TRBJ2-5	-	TRBD2	TRBV12-5	CASGLFLAGSVQETQYF	TGTGCTAGTGGTTTGTTTCTAGCGGGGTCTGTTCAAGAGACCCAGTACTTC
TRBJ2-7	-	TRBD1	TRBV6-1	CASSEATTGRYEQYF	TGTGCCAGCAGTGAAGCGACGACAGGGCGCTACGAGCAGTACTTC
TRBJ2-2	-	TRBD1	TRBV4-2	CASSRAGTANTGELFF	TGTGCCAGCAGCCGAGCCGGGACAGCAAACACCGGGGAGCTGTTTTTT
TRBJ2-1	-	TRBD2	TRBV29-1	CSVERLAGGNEQFF	TGCAGCGTTGAAAGACTAGCGGGGGGGAATGAGCAGTTCTTC
TRBJ1-4	-	TRBD1	TRBV7-9	CASSVGQGATNEKLFF	TGTGCCAGCAGCGTCGGACAGGGGGCAACTAATGAAAAACTGTTTTTT
TRBJ2-1	-	-	TRBV4-2	CASSQDGLYNEQFF	TGTGCCAGCAGCCAAGATGGGCTCTACAATGAGCAGTTCTTC
TRBJ2-7	-	-	TRBV7-5	CVRTQLSGQGSYEQYF	TGTGTCAGAACCCAATTATCCGGACAGGGGTCCTACGAGCAGTACTTC
TRBJ1-4	-	-	TRBV15	CATSREIGAATNEKLFF	TGTGCCACCAGCAGAGAAATAGGGGCTGCAACTAATGAAAAACTGTTTTTT
TRBJ2-7	few	TRBD1	TRBV5-1	CASSTGLRQGAHEQYF	TGCGCCAGCAGCACGGGATTAAGACAGGGGGCCCACGAGCAGTACTTC
TRBJ1-2	few	-	TRBV30	CAWSQTVPSKNGYTF	TGTGCCTGGAGTCAAACAGTGCCCAGTAAAAATGGCTACACCTTC
TRBJ2-7	once	-	TRBV29-1	CSVRQGTQDEQYF	TGCAGCGTCCGGCAGGGAACCCAGGACGAGCAGTACTTC
TRBJ1-1	few	TRBD1	TRBV27	CASSLFWPGGQGGEAFF	TGTGCCAGCAGTCTTTTTTGGCCGGGGGGACAGGGAGGCGAAGCTTTCTTT